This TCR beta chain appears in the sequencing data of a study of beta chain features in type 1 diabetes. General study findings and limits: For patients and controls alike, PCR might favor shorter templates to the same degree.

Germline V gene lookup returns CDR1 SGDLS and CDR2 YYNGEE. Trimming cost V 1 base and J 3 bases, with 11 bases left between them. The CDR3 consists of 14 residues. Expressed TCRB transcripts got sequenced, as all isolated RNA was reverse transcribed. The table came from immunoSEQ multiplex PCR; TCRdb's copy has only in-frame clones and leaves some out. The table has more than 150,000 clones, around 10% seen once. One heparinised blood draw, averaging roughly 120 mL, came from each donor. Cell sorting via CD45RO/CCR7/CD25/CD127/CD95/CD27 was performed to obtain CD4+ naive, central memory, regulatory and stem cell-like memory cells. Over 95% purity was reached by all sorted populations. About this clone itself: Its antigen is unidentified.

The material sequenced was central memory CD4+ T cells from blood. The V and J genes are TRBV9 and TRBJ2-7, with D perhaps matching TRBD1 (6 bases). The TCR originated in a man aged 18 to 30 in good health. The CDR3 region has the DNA TGTGCCAGCAGCGTAAACACAGGGAGCTACGAGCAGTACTTC. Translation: CASSVNTGSYEQYF.